A single sample gave rise to the 27 T cell receptor beta chains below, sequenced in a study of CD8+CD57+ T cells in acquired aplastic anemia. Profiles of TCR beta VDJ and CDR3 were generated from a genomic DNA template. TCRdb called the reads again in MiXCR, with one record for every CDR3 protein. The sample holds over 150,000 distinct CDR3 sequences, 71% seen once. The sequenced patients had an expansion of CD8+CD57+ cells seen by flow cytometry. The sequencing sample was made of sorted CD4+, CD8+, or CD8+CD57+ T cells (not recorded which) from PBMCs. These receptors came from a human donor with aplastic anemia.

CDR3 protein: CASRRDSGAYEQYF. CDR3 nucleotide sequence: TGTGCCAGTAGAAGGGACTCTGGGGCCTACGAGCAGTACTTC. V usage is TRBV19 and J usage is TRBJ2-7, with a tentative D call TRBD2 (6 bases). CDR3 length equals 14 residues. Germline V CDR1 and CDR2: LNHDA, SQIVND (reference sequence). V dropped 6 bases and J dropped 2 bases, with 14 bases sitting between them.

The chain employs TRBV5-8 and TRBJ2-5; TRBD1 matches 9 bases. The CDR3 is made up of 16 amino acids. Germline V gene sequence: CDR1 SGHTS, CDR2 YDEGEE. The junction had 8 bases not matched to a gene; V was cut back by 3 bases and J by 2 bases. Written as DNA, the CDR3 is TGTGCCAGCAGCTGGGGGACAGGGCCCTTTCAAGAGACCCAGTACTTC. This sequence encodes CASSWGTGPFQETQYF.

This clonotype has only a few counts. This chain joins TRBV6-4 and TRBJ1-1; weak D call: TRBD1 (6 bases). CDR1 and CDR2 (germline): MRHNA, SNTAGT. Trimming shortened V by 2 bases and J by 1 base, and 11 bases separated the two germline ends. CDR3 length: 15 amino acids. The CDR3 here is CASSDEEGGNTEAFF. CDR3 nucleotides: TGTGCCAGCAGTGACGAGGAGGGGGGGAACACTGAAGCTTTCTTT.

There are a few counts of this clonotype. The V call is TRBV20-1, the J call TRBJ1-1, with D perhaps TRBD1 (6 bases). Germline CDR1 reads DFQATT; CDR2 reads SNEGSKA (reference sequence). CDR3 length equals 13 residues. Deletions cut 3 bases from V and 6 bases from J, with 14 bases between. CDR3 DNA sequence: TGCAGTGCTAGCTCGTACAGGGTCCCTGAAGCTTTCTTT. This codes for CSASSYRVPEAFF.

The chain links TRBV7-9 to TRBJ2-2; D might be TRBD1 or TRBD2, each matching 5 bases. This CDR3 contains 13 residues. Trimming took 7 bases from V and 7 from J, leaving 13 bases between them. Germline assignment: CDR1 SEHNR and CDR2 FQNEAQ (reference sequence). CDR3 in amino acids: CASTGTLDGELFF. CDR3 nucleotide sequence: TGTGCCAGCACGGGGACCCTTGACGGGGAGCTGTTTTTT. Using reference TRBV7-9 and TRBJ2-2 for the parts outside the CDR3, the full variable domain is DTGVSQNPRHKITKRGQNVTFRCDPISEHNRLYWYRQTLGQGPEFLTYFQNEAQLEKSRLLSDRFSAERPKGSFSTLEIQRTEQGDSAMYLCASTGTLDGELFFGEGSRLTVL.

This clonotype occurred a few times. V and J are TRBV7-6 and TRBJ2-7, with 14 bases aligning to TRBD2. The germline CDR1 and CDR2 sequences are SGHVS and FNYEAQ. This CDR3 comprises 17 residues. Unmatched junction bases numbered 7, after V lost 2 bases and J lost 4 bases. The CDR3 is CASSLPRTSGGTYEQYF. CDR3 DNA sequence: TGTGCCAGCAGCTTACCTCGGACTAGCGGGGGGACATACGAGCAGTACTTC.

The rearrangement links TRBV7-3 to TRBJ2-7, with 11 bases that match TRBD1. This CDR3 spans 15 amino acids. Trimming at V came to 5 bases and at J to 3 bases, leaving 6 bases not matched to a gene. The germline V gene encodes CDR1 SGHTA and CDR2 FQGTGA. The chain's CDR3 is CASSVAGTGGYEQYF. The CDR3 DNA is TGTGCCAGCAGCGTAGCCGGGACAGGGGGCTACGAGCAGTACTTC. Using reference TRBV7-3 and TRBJ2-7 for the parts outside the CDR3, the full variable domain is GAGVSQTPSNKVTEKGKYVELRCDPISGHTALYWYRQSLGQGPEFLIYFQGTGAADDSGLPNDRFFAVRPEGSVSTLKIQRTERGDSAVYLCASSVAGTGGYEQYFGPGTRLTVT.

The chain couples TRBV5-6 to TRBJ1-2, with TRBD1 matching 8 bases. In germline, CDR1 is SGHDT, CDR2 YYEEEE. V trimming: 7 bases; J trimming: 4 bases; junction bases outside the gene matches: 9. This CDR3 is 14 amino acids long. DNA of the CDR3: TGTGCCAGCGAGTTTGGACAGGGCGTCTATGGCTACACCTTC. It specifies CASEFGQGVYGYTF.

This chain connects TRBV29-1 to TRBJ2-7, with TRBD2 identical over 8 bases. V shed 0 bases, J shed 2 bases, and the junction held 9 bases outside the gene matches. There are 16 residues in the CDR3. The germline V gene has CDR1 SQVTM and CDR2 ANQGSEA. CDR3 sequence (DNA): TGCAGCGTTGAAGAGGGCGAGCGGGAGCTTACCTACGAGCAGTACTTC. It is translated as CSVEEGERELTYEQYF.

V usage is TRBV7-9 and J usage is TRBJ2-5, with TRBD2 matching 8 bases. Germline CDR1 SEHNR, CDR2 FQNEAQ (reference sequence). V dropped 5 bases and J dropped 2; count of bases not matched to a gene: 10. The CDR3 loop spans 16 amino acids. CDR3 coding DNA: TGTGCCAGCAGCGCCCGGGGGGGGCGTAGGCAAGAGACCCAGTACTTC. Protein product: CASSARGGRRQETQYF.

The chain couples TRBV6-4 to TRBJ2-7, with 7 nucleotides matching TRBD1. The V and J ends lost 7 bases and 0 bases, in that order; junction bases with no gene match: 6. Germline CDR1 is MRHNA and CDR2 is SNTAGT. The CDR3 sequence is 14 residues long. For the CDR3, the DNA is TGTGCCAGCAAACCGGACAGGAGCTCCTACGAGCAGTACTTC. As protein: CASKPDRSSYEQYF.

A few counts support this clonotype. This chain links TRBV19 with TRBJ2-7; the D call may be TRBD1 or TRBD2 (5 bases each). V lost 7 bases to trimming and J lost 2 bases, with 18 bases between them. The CDR3 consists of 15 residues. Germline V CDR1 and CDR2: LNHDA, SQIVND (reference sequence). CDR3 loop: CASTPSGTATYEQYF. The CDR3 DNA is TGTGCCAGTACTCCGTCCGGGACGGCAACCTACGAGCAGTACTTC.

This clonotype was counted a few times. The J gene is TRBJ2-7, the V gene TRBV20-1, with 8 nucleotides matching TRBD1. Germline assignment: CDR1 DFQATT and CDR2 SNEGSKA (reference sequence). CDR3 length: 13 amino acids. J was trimmed by 4 bases and V by 3 bases; bases with no gene match: 5. CDR3 in amino acids: CSAREDRAYEQYF. CDR3 in DNA: TGCAGTGCTAGGGAGGACAGGGCTTACGAGCAGTACTTC.

V and J are TRBV29-1 and TRBJ2-3; D is perhaps TRBD2 (5 bases). Germline assignment: CDR1 SQVTM and CDR2 ANQGSEA. This CDR3 comprises 11 residues. Trimming pared 6 bases from V and 6 bases from J, leaving 10 bases between. The CDR3 DNA follows: TGCAGCGTGCGGGTCGGCGATACGCAGTATTTT. Translated: CSVRVGDTQYF.

The V gene is TRBV2, the J gene TRBJ1-5; the D gene is possibly TRBD1 (5 bases). The germline V gene has CDR1 SNHLY and CDR2 FYNNEI. There are 14 residues in the CDR3. The germline V and J ends were trimmed by 4 bases and 0 bases, with 7 bases remaining between them. The CDR3 nucleotides are TGTGCCAGCAGTGCCAGGGATAGCAATCAGCCCCAGCATTTT. Its translation is CASSARDSNQPQHF.

The chain couples TRBV11-2 to TRBJ2-3; D might be TRBD2 (5 bases). Germline V gives CDR1 SGHAT, CDR2 FQNNGV. The CDR3 spans 15 residues. Trimming cost V 6 bases and J 0 bases, with 13 bases left between them. For the CDR3, the DNA is TGTGCCAGCAGATATAGAGCGGTTAGCACAGATACGCAGTATTTT. It is translated as CASRYRAVSTDTQYF.

This clonotype was observed once. The chain has TRBV9 and TRBJ2-3; D ambiguous. V lost 4 bases, J lost 1 base, and 22 bases lay in between. The germline CDR1 and CDR2 sequences are SGDLS and YYNGEE. This CDR3 comprises 18 residues. The CDR3 coding sequence is TGTGCCAGCAGCCCGAACCCTCTACCCGGAAGCCGCACAGATACGCAGTATTTT. Amino acids: CASSPNPLPGSRTDTQYF.

The chain employs TRBV10-1 and TRBJ2-7; D is possibly TRBD2 (5 bases). Between the trimmed V and J ends, which lost 8 bases and 0 bases, there was a span of 11 bases. CDR3 length: 13 residues. Per the germline V gene, CDR1 is WNHNN and CDR2 is SYGVQD (reference sequence). In nucleotides, the CDR3 is TGCGCCAGCCCGGACTTTTGCTCCTACGAGCAGTACTTC. Its translation is CASPDFCSYEQYF.

CDR3 bases: TGCAGTGCTAGGACGACAGAGACCTACGAGCAGTACTTC. As protein: CSARTTETYEQYF. The chain is built from TRBV20-1 and TRBJ2-7; D possibly corresponds to TRBD1 (5 bases). With 3 bases removed from V and 2 bases from J, the gap between germline ends came to 11 bases. CDR1 is DFQATT, CDR2 SNEGSKA, per germline (reference sequence). This CDR3 contains 13 residues.

This clonotype was detected a few times. This rearrangement joins TRBV20-1 to TRBJ2-7; unclear D gene. The CDR3 sequence is 12 residues long. The germline V gene encodes CDR1 DFQATT and CDR2 SNEGSKA (reference sequence). Trimming removed 4 bases at V and 3 bases at J, with 10 bases between. CDR3 sequence (DNA): TGCAGTGCTACAGGCAAAGACTACGAGCAGTACTTC. Translated, it gives CSATGKDYEQYF.

The chain is built from TRBV20-1 and TRBJ1-6; 9 bases are shared with TRBD1. The CDR3 extends over 14 amino acids. With 6 bases clipped from V and 7 bases from J, the junction kept 7 bases outside the gene matches. Germline CDR1 DFQATT, CDR2 SNEGSKA (reference sequence). CDR3 nucleotides: TGCAGTGCCCCAAGTGGGACAGGGAATTCACCCCTCCACTTT. Encoded protein: CSAPSGTGNSPLHF.

CDR3 residues: CASSLGTGSYNEQFF. The CDR3 DNA reads TGTGCCAGCAGCTTAGGGACAGGGTCCTACAATGAGCAGTTCTTC. This rearrangement joins TRBV7-6 to TRBJ2-1, with TRBD1 identical over 8 bases. Germline V gene data show CDR1 as SGHVS and CDR2 as FNYEAQ. This CDR3 has 15 amino acids. The ends lost 1 base at V and 1 base at J; junction bases unmatched: 0.

The V and J genes are TRBV7-6 and TRBJ2-5; no firm D call. The J call may be mistaken, given a closer DNA end match to TRBJ2-7. Germline V gives CDR1 SGHVS, CDR2 FNYEAQ. This CDR3 has 13 amino acids. CDR3 in DNA: TGTGCCAGCAGCCCCCCGGTGTCTGTCGAGCAGTACTTC. This translates into CASSPPVSVEQYF.

This clonotype was observed a few times. CDR3 bases: TGTGCCAGCACCACTAGTCGGGAGCTGTTTTTT. This codes for CASTTSRELFF. V usage is TRBV12-3 or TRBV12-4 and J usage is TRBJ2-2, with D possibly being TRBD2 (5 bases). Between the trimmed V and J ends, which lost 7 bases and 9 bases, there was a span of 9 bases. CDR3 length: 11 amino acids.

This clonotype has a handful of counts. The rearrangement links TRBV20-1 to TRBJ2-7; a possible D gene is TRBD2 (5 bases). The ends were cut back, 7 bases at V and 3 bases at J, with 10 bases in the middle. Germline CDR1 DFQATT, CDR2 SNEGSKA (reference sequence). CDR3 size: 11 residues. The chain's CDR3 is CSVEGGYEQYF. The CDR3 DNA follows: TGCAGTGTAGAGGGCGGCTACGAGCAGTACTTC.

This clonotype turned up a few times. An end of the junction differs from the germline gene, which may be a read error. The chain recombines TRBV7-7 with TRBJ1-6; D gene uncertain. Germline assignment: CDR1 SSHAT and CDR2 FNYEAQ (reference sequence). CDR3 length equals 13 residues. CDR3 coding DNA: TGTGCTAGCAGCGTCCAACACGGGTCACCCCTCCACTTT. Its translation: CASSVQHGSPLHF. Filled out from reference TRBV7-7 and TRBJ1-6, the complete variable domain reads GAGVSQSPRYKVTKRGQDVTLRCDPISSHATLYWYQQALGQGPEFLTYFNYEAQPDKSGLPSDRFSAERPEGSISTLTIQRTEQRDSAMYRCASSVQHGSPLHFGNGTRLTVT.

The CDR3: CASSYDAYEQYF. In DNA form, the CDR3 reads TGTGCCAGCAGTTACGACGCCTACGAGCAGTACTTC. The V call is TRBV6-2 or TRBV6-3, the J call TRBJ2-7, with unresolved D. The CDR3 has 12 residues. Germline CDR1 MNHEY, CDR2 SVGEGT. Deletions cut 2 bases from V and 2 bases from J, with 4 bases between.